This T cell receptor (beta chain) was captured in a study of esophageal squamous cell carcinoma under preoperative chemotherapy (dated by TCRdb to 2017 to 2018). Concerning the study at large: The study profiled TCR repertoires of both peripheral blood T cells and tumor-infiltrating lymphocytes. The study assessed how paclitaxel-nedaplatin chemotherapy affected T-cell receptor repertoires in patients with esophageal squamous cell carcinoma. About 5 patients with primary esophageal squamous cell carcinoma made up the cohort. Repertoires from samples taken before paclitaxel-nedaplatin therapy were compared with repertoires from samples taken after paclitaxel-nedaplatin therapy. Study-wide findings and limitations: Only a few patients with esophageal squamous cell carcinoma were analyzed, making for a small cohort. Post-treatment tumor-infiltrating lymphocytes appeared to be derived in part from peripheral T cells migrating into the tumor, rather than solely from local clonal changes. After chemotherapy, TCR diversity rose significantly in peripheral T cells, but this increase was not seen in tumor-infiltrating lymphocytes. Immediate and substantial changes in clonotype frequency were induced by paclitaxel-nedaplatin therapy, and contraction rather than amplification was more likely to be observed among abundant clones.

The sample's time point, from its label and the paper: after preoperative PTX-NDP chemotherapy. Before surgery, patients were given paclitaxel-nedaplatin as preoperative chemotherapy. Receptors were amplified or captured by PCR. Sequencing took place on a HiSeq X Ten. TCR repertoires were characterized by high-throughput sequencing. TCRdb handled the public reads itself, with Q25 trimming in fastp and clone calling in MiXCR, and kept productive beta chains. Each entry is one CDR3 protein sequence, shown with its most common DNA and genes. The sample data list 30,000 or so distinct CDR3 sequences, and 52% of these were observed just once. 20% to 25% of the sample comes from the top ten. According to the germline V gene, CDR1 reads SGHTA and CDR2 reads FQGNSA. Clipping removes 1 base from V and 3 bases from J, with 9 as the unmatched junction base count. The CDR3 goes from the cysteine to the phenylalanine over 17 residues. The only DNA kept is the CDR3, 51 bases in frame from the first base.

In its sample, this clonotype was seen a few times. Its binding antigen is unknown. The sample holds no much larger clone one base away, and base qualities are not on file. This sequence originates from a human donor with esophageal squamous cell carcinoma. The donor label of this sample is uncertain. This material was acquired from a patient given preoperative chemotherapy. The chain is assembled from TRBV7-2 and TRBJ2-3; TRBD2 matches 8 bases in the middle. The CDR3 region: CASSLVRLGLGTDTQYF. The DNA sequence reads TGTGCCAGCAGCTTAGTGAGGTTGGGACTAGGGACAGATACGCAGTATTTT. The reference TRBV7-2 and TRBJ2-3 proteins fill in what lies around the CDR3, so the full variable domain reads GAGVSQSPSNKVTEKGKDVELRCDPISGHTALYWYRQSLGQGLEFLIYFQGNSAPDKSGLPSDRFSAERTGGSVSTLTIQRTQQEDSAVYLCASSLVRLGLGTDTQYFGPGTRLTVL.